This T cell receptor (beta chain) was captured in a study of blood T cell repertoires in COVID-19. The V end was cut by 2 bases, the J end by 0 bases, with 12 bases between. Germline V gene lookup returns CDR1 SGHKS and CDR2 YYEKEE (reference sequence). This CDR3 is built from 15 residues. This table comes from immunoSEQ multiplex PCR, and its TCRdb copy is limited to in-frame clones, with some not included. The table includes 150,000 to 200,000 clones, roughly 84% detected once. The J gene is TRBJ2-7, the V gene TRBV5-5, with D maybe TRBD1 (5 bases). The TCR originated in a man aged 65 to 85 with active or convalescent COVID-19. Sequenced material: peripheral blood. CDR3: CASSFTDTSSYEQYF. Here the CDR3 DNA reads TGTGCCAGCAGCTTCACGGACACGAGCTCCTACGAGCAGTACTTC.